The rows below give T cell receptor beta chains drawn from one sample of a study of T cell responses to AZD1222 COVID-19 vaccine. Libraries were prepared by immunoSEQ multiplex PCR; TCRdb keeps only in-frame clonotypes and omits some of them. This table holds approximately 140,000 clones, approximately 90% found once. Sequences were derived from peripheral blood, sampled on day 0 of AZD1222 vaccination. These receptors were obtained from an adult in good health. CDR3s include the opening cysteine and the closing phenylalanine or tryptophan. The D gene is left open where the match is weak. Clone size is shown for a subset of rows, as once, few, many or a class of expanded clone.

abundance	v_gene	j_gene	d_gene	len	CDR3aa	CDR3nt
-	TRBV3-1/TRBV3-2	TRBJ1-3	TRBD1	12	CASRDRGNTIYF	TGTGCCAGTCGGGACAGGGGGAACACCATATATTTT
-	TRBV18	TRBJ1-5	-	13	CASSPDWRGPQHF	TGTGCCAGCTCGCCCGACTGGAGAGGGCCCCAGCATTTT
-	TRBV12-3/TRBV12-4	TRBJ2-7	TRBD1	13	CASRAGGYYEQYF	TGTGCCAGCAGAGCAGGGGGATACTACGAGCAGTACTTC
-	TRBV7-8	TRBJ2-5	-	13	CASSFNDQETQYF	TGTGCCAGCAGCTTCAACGACCAAGAGACCCAGTACTTC
few	TRBV14	TRBJ1-2	TRBD1	15	CASSRSWTGIKGYTF	TGTGCCAGCAGCCGCTCGTGGACAGGGATTAAAGGCTACACCTTC
-	TRBV11-1	TRBJ2-5	-	15	CASSLSTGYQETQYF	TGTGCCAGCAGCTTAAGTACAGGCTACCAAGAGACCCAGTACTTC
-	TRBV28	TRBJ1-2	-	15	CASSLSTGLMDGYTF	TGTGCCAGCAGTTTGTCTACAGGATTGATGGATGGCTACACCTTC
-	TRBV28	TRBJ1-1	-	14	CASSFVSQATEAFF	TGTGCCAGCAGTTTCGTAAGCCAGGCCACTGAAGCTTTCTTT
-	TRBV5-4	TRBJ2-7	TRBD2	14	CASSLASGPYEQYF	TGTGCCAGCAGCTTGGCTAGCGGACCCTACGAGCAGTACTTC
-	TRBV2	TRBJ1-1	-	15	CASSELPRRVTEAFF	TGTGCCAGCAGTGAATTACCACGCCGGGTCACTGAAGCTTTCTTT
-	TRBV4-3	TRBJ2-7	-	15	CASSLLGAGSYEQYF	TGCGCCAGCAGCCTCCTGGGGGCGGGGTCATACGAGCAGTACTTC
-	TRBV23-1	TRBJ2-4	-	19	CASSQSWWVSSTGPNIQYF	TGCGCCAGCAGTCAATCGTGGTGGGTGTCGAGTACTGGGCCCAACATTCAGTACTTC
-	TRBV7-2	TRBJ2-3	TRBD2	16	CASSLGRGGHTDTQYF	TGTGCCAGCAGCCTCGGGCGGGGGGGTCACACAGATACGCAGTATTTT
-	TRBV7-9	TRBJ2-3	TRBD2	15	CASSLTSGDPDTQYF	TGTGCCAGCAGCTTGACTAGCGGGGATCCAGATACGCAGTATTTT
-	TRBV10-1	TRBJ1-2	-	13	CAIQDRQTYGYTF	TGCGCCATTCAAGATCGACAGACCTATGGCTACACCTTC
-	TRBV4-2	TRBJ1-1	TRBD1	15	CASSLPGQGITEAFF	TGTGCCAGCAGCCTACCGGGACAGGGGATAACTGAAGCTTTCTTT
-	TRBV12-5	TRBJ2-3	-	14	CASGLPGSTDTQYF	TGTGCTAGTGGTTTACCCGGAAGCACAGATACGCAGTATTTT
-	TRBV4-1	TRBJ1-6	-	17	CASSQEGPGRLNSPLHF	TGCGCCAGCAGCCAAGAGGGGCCGGGACGGCTAAATTCACCCCTCCACTTT
-	TRBV6-2/TRBV6-3	TRBJ1-1	-	13	CASSFYRNTEAFF	TGTGCCAGCAGTTTTTATCGGAACACTGAAGCTTTCTTT
-	TRBV6-1	TRBJ1-6	-	15	CASSEVEIYNSPLHF	TGTGCCAGCAGTGAGGTGGAAATATATAATTCACCCCTCCACTTT
-	TRBV19	TRBJ2-7	TRBD1	15	CASSIADRGTSEQYF	TGTGCCAGTAGTATTGCGGACAGGGGGACCAGCGAGCAGTACTTC
-	TRBV20-1	TRBJ1-4	-	14	CSASPTARSEKLFF	TGCAGTGCTAGTCCCACAGCGAGAAGTGAAAAACTGTTTTTT
-	TRBV12-3/TRBV12-4	TRBJ2-7	TRBD2	13	CASSLGTTYEQYF	TGTGCCAGCAGTTTGGGGACTACCTACGAGCAGTACTTC
-	TRBV13	TRBJ1-2	-	14	CASSLGEGYYGYTF	TGTGCCAGCAGCTTAGGAGAGGGGTACTATGGCTACACCTTC
-	TRBV6-5	TRBJ1-1	-	15	CASSYSMGLATEAFF	TGTGCCAGCAGTTACTCGATGGGGTTGGCCACTGAAGCTTTCTTT
-	TRBV29-1	TRBJ2-7	-	13	CSVVGSWGGGQYF	TGCAGCGTTGTAGGGTCTTGGGGCGGCGGGCAGTACTTC